The 21 T cell receptor beta chains given below trace back to one sample, sequenced in a study of blood T cell repertoires in COVID-19. Sequencing used immunoSEQ multiplex PCR; TCRdb keeps in-frame clones, though not all of them. Altogether about 210,000 clones are present, about 81% being singletons, with the ten largest covering 9.2%. The source material was PBMCs or T cells enriched from blood (not recorded which). These receptors came from a middle-aged man who had recovered from COVID-19.

The chain employs TRBV3-1 (or the pseudogene TRBV3-2) and TRBJ2-3, with a weak D call TRBD1 (5 bases). CDR1 is LGHDT and CDR2 is YNNKEL in the germline V gene (reference sequence). The V gene lost 4 bases and the J gene lost 1 base, with 15 bases spanning the gap. The CDR3 spans 16 residues. CDR3: CASSPGKGPGTDTQYF. The CDR3 nucleotides read TGTGCCAGCAGCCCCGGAAAGGGGCCGGGCACAGATACGCAGTATTTT.

The chain combines TRBV7-9 with TRBJ2-3; 7 bases match TRBD2. The CDR3 contains 15 residues. V trimming: 5 bases; J trimming: 2 bases; junction bases outside the gene matches: 7. Germline V gene lookup returns CDR1 SEHNR and CDR2 FQNEAQ (reference sequence). The CDR3 protein is CASSAPGDYTDTQYF. CDR3 coding DNA: TGTGCCAGCAGCGCCCCCGGGGACTACACAGATACGCAGTATTTT.

The chain couples TRBV30 to TRBJ1-1; D unclear. Trimming stripped 3 bases from V and 10 bases from J, with 18 bases between. Germline CDR1 is GTSNPN and CDR2 is SVGIG (reference sequence). The CDR3 sequence is 13 residues long. This chain's CDR3 is CAWSQTDGGRAFF. The CDR3 DNA follows: TGTGCCTGGAGCCAGACTGATGGAGGGCGAGCTTTCTTT.

The chain joins TRBV9 to TRBJ2-7; D perhaps matches TRBD1 (6 bases). Trimming stripped 7 bases from V and 2 bases from J, with 13 bases between. Looked up from germline, CDR1 is SGDLS and CDR2 is YYNGEE. The CDR3 length is 13 residues. CDR3 residues: CASSRDKAYEQYF. CDR3 nucleotide sequence: TGTGCCAGCTCCCGGGACAAAGCCTACGAGCAGTACTTC. Filled out from reference TRBV9 and TRBJ2-7, the complete variable domain reads DSGVTQTPKHLITATGQRVTLRCSPRSGDLSVYWYQQSLDQGLQFLIQYYNGEERAKGNILERFSAQQFPDLHSELNLSSLELGDSALYFCASSRDKAYEQYFGPGTRLTVT.

The J gene is TRBJ2-1, the V gene TRBV27; weak D call: TRBD2 (5 bases). With 7 bases removed from V and 1 base from J, the gap between germline ends came to 14 bases. From germline, CDR1 is MNHEY and CDR2 SMNVEV (reference sequence). The CDR3 covers 15 residues. The CDR3 DNA follows: TGTGCCAGCACCCCCCCGGGATTTTCCTACAATGAGCAGTTCTTC. It codes for CASTPPGFSYNEQFF.

The chain joins TRBV30 to TRBJ2-5; maybe TRBD2 (6 bases). This CDR3 spans 14 amino acids. Germline assignment: CDR1 GTSNPN and CDR2 SVGIG (reference sequence). V lost 0 bases and J 5 bases, leaving 13 bases between the germline ends. The CDR3 loop reads CAWSVPGGVETQYF. In DNA, the CDR3 is TGTGCCTGGAGTGTTCCCGGGGGTGTTGAGACCCAGTACTTC. Full variable domain (remainder filled in from reference TRBV30 and TRBJ2-5): SQTIHQWPATLVQPVGSPLSLECTVEGTSNPNLYWYRQAAGRGLQLLFYSVGIGQISSEVPQNLSASRPQDRQFILSSKKLLLSDSGFYLCAWSVPGGVETQYFGPGTRLLVL.

The CDR3 region has the DNA TGTGCCAGCAGCCTCCACTATAGCAATCAGCCCCAGCATTTT. Translated, it gives CASSLHYSNQPQHF. The J gene is TRBJ1-5, the V gene TRBV6-5; no firm D call. This CDR3 spans 14 amino acids. Germline V gives CDR1 MNHEY, CDR2 SVGAGI. V was pared by 6 bases and J by 0 bases, with 9 bases between.

This clone was detected many times. The V call is TRBV9, the J call TRBJ2-7, with 9 bases identical to TRBD1. The V and J ends lost 3 bases and 3 bases, in that order; junction bases with no gene match: 10. Germline values: CDR1 SGDLS, CDR2 YYNGEE. The CDR3 is made up of 16 amino acids. The CDR3 DNA sequence: TGTGCCAGCAGCGCCTCCCCGGGACAGGGAGTCTACGAGCAGTACTTC. It specifies CASSASPGQGVYEQYF. Complete variable domain (other parts from reference TRBV9 and TRBJ2-7): DSGVTQTPKHLITATGQRVTLRCSPRSGDLSVYWYQQSLDQGLQFLIQYYNGEERAKGNILERFSAQQFPDLHSELNLSSLELGDSALYFCASSASPGQGVYEQYFGPGTRLTVT.

The chain carries TRBV9 and TRBJ2-2, with 11 nucleotides matching TRBD2. V gave up 8 bases and J gave up 5 bases; unmatched junction bases: 8. Germline CDR1 reads SGDLS; CDR2 reads YYNGEE. CDR3 length: 15 residues. CDR3 in amino acids: CASSTSGSGTGELFF. The CDR3 DNA follows: TGTGCCAGTTCCACTAGCGGGAGTGGTACCGGGGAGCTGTTTTTT.

The rearrangement joins TRBV18 to TRBJ2-5; D gene unclear. With 1 base removed from V and 1 base from J, the gap between germline ends came to 10 bases. In germline, CDR1 is KGHSH, CDR2 LQKENI. CDR3 length: 15 amino acids. For the CDR3, the DNA is TGTGCCAGCTCACCACGATACAACCCCCAAGAGACCCAGTACTTC. Amino acids: CASSPRYNPQETQYF.

The J gene is TRBJ2-7, the V gene TRBV27, with TRBD2 as a possible D gene (5 bases). The CDR3 extends over 15 amino acids. The germline V and J ends were trimmed by 5 bases and 0 bases, with 14 bases remaining between them. Germline V CDR1 and CDR2: MNHEY, SMNVEV (reference sequence). This chain's CDR3 is CASSPSGLASYEQYF. In nucleotides, the CDR3 is TGTGCCAGCAGTCCATCAGGACTCGCCTCCTACGAGCAGTACTTC.

The gene calls are TRBV29-1 and TRBJ1-1; 11 bases map to TRBD1. V shed 6 bases and J 4 bases; nucleotides not matched to a gene: 4. The CDR3 is 13 amino acids. Germline V gene lookup returns CDR1 SQVTM and CDR2 ANQGSEA. The CDR3 coding sequence is TGCAGCGTGCTAGGACAGGGGGCCACTGAAGCTTTCTTT. It codes for CSVLGQGATEAFF.

V and J are TRBV27 and TRBJ1-2; no clear D gene. Germline loops: CDR1 MNHEY, CDR2 SMNVEV (reference sequence). The length of the CDR3 is 13 residues. Deletions cut 5 bases from V and 8 bases from J, with 15 bases between. Here the CDR3 reads CASSVEPRGGYTF. The CDR3 nucleotides read TGTGCCAGCAGTGTAGAACCCCGCGGGGGCTACACCTTC.

A remark on this clone: One junction end disagrees with the germline gene, perhaps due to a read error. The chain has TRBV6-1 and TRBJ1-5; D unclear. The CDR3 length is 13 residues. The germline CDR1 and CDR2 sequences are MNHNS and SASEGT. The CDR3 reads CASSESGNQPQHF. For the CDR3, the DNA is TGTGCCAGCAGTGAATCAGGCAACCAGCCCCAGCATTTT.

The J gene is TRBJ2-7, the V gene TRBV6-2 or TRBV6-3, with D possibly matching TRBD2 (5 bases). Per germline, CDR1 MNHEY and CDR2 SVGEGT. Trimming removed 2 bases from V and 3 bases from J, with 14 bases in between. The CDR3 is 15 amino acids. The CDR3 nucleotides are TGTGCCAGCAGTTACCCCCGGGCGGGTGGCTACGAGCAGTACTTC. This codes for CASSYPRAGGYEQYF.

This sequence joins TRBV14 and TRBJ1-1; 9 nucleotides align to TRBD1. The CDR3 is 16 residues long. Trimming at V came to 1 base and at J to 0 bases, leaving 3 bases not matched to a gene. The germline V gene encodes CDR1 SGHDN and CDR2 FVKESK. The DNA for the CDR3 is TGTGCCAGCAGCCAAGGGAGGGACAGGGTGAACACTGAAGCTTTCTTT. This codes for CASSQGRDRVNTEAFF.

This chain links TRBV2 with TRBJ2-7; 7 nucleotides agree with TRBD1. The V gene's germline CDR1 is SNHLY and CDR2 FYNNEI. V was pared by 7 bases and J by 3 bases, with 6 bases of the junction left unmatched. The CDR3 is 13 amino acids. CDR3 residues: CASNRDSHYEQYF. The CDR3, as DNA: TGTGCCAGCAACCGGGACAGCCACTACGAGCAGTACTTC. Full variable domain (remainder filled in from reference TRBV2 and TRBJ2-7): EPEVTQTPSHQVTQMGQEVILRCVPISNHLYFYWYRQILGQKVEFLVSFYNNEISEKSEIFDDQFSVERPDGSNFTLKIRSTKLEDSAMYFCASNRDSHYEQYFGPGTRLTVT.

The gene calls are TRBV2 and TRBJ2-5, with 7 bases fitting TRBD1. The J segment lost 2 bases and the V segment lost 6 bases, leaving 9 bases of the junction unmatched. This CDR3 contains 15 residues. The V gene's germline CDR1 is SNHLY and CDR2 FYNNEI. The CDR3 sequence is CASSAVGGLQETQYF. For the CDR3, the DNA is TGTGCCAGCAGCGCCGTAGGGGGCCTTCAAGAGACCCAGTACTTC.

The gene calls are TRBV4-2 and TRBJ2-3, with a possible D match to TRBD1 (5 bases). The V gene's germline CDR1 is LGHNA and CDR2 YNFKEQ. Trimming pared 1 base from V and 5 bases from J, leaving 10 bases between. CDR3 length equals 14 residues. CDR3 DNA: TGTGCCAGCAGCCAAGCGTGGGGCAGAGATACGCAGTATTTT. As protein: CASSQAWGRDTQYF.

The rearrangement joins TRBV6-5 to TRBJ1-2, with TRBD1 matching over 7 bases. This CDR3 comprises 16 residues. Germline assignment: CDR1 MNHEY and CDR2 SVGAGI. V was clipped by 2 bases and J by 0 bases; unmatched bases: 6. CDR3 residues: CASSYNSGTANYGYTF. The CDR3 nucleotides are TGTGCCAGCAGTTACAACTCCGGGACAGCTAACTATGGCTACACCTTC.

The chain carries TRBV4-1 and TRBJ1-2; D perhaps matches TRBD1 (6 bases). CDR1 and CDR2 from the germline V gene are MGHRA and YSYEKL. The CDR3 loop spans 13 amino acids. With 4 bases removed from V and 8 bases from J, the gap between germline ends came to 14 bases. The CDR3 DNA sequence: TGCGCCAGCAGCCCGGACAGCCTTGGGGGCTACACCTTC. Translated, it gives CASSPDSLGGYTF.